This is a list of T cell receptor beta chains from one sample in a study of beta chain features in type 1 diabetes. Repertoires were generated with immunoSEQ multiplex PCR, while TCRdb's copy carries only in-frame clones and drops some. The sample carries approximately 730,000 clones, roughly an eighth recorded once. The sample consisted of naive CD4+ T cells from blood. These receptors originate from a young man with type 1 diabetes. Both conserved end residues are part of each CDR3. D genes are given only for firm matches. Not all rows give a size; the values are once, few, many and, for expanded clones, a class.

TRBD1	TRBJ1-2	TRBV10-3	few	CAIRDTGGLDYGYTF	TGTGCCATCAGGGACACAGGGGGCTTGGACTATGGCTACACCTTC
.	TRBJ2-1	TRBV5-1	.	CASSLGGNHNEQFF	TGCGCCAGCAGCTTGGGAGGGAACCACAATGAGCAGTTCTTC
.	TRBJ2-2	TRBV9	few	CASRQVFNTGELFF	TGTGCCAGCAGACAGGTTTTTAACACCGGGGAGCTGTTTTTT
.	TRBJ2-7	TRBV7-6	.	CASSLRAQPIYEQYF	TGTGCCAGCAGCTTAAGGGCACAGCCTATTTACGAGCAGTACTTC
.	TRBJ2-7	TRBV7-6	once	CASSLEAGDLGEQYF	TGTGCCAGCAGCTTAGAGGCAGGGGATTTAGGCGAGCAGTACTTC
.	TRBJ2-5	TRBV5-1	few	CASAESQETQYF	TGCGCCAGCGCAGAGAGCCAAGAGACCCAGTACTTC
.	TRBJ1-4	TRBV2	once	CASSWNGNLGEKLFF	TGTGCCAGCAGCTGGAACGGGAATTTGGGTGAAAAACTGTTTTTT
.	TRBJ2-3	TRBV19	few	CASSIGTISTDTQYF	TGTGCCAGTAGTATCGGGACAATCAGCACAGATACGCAGTATTTT
.	TRBJ2-1	TRBV28	few	CASRRRSGTEQFF	TGTGCCAGCAGGCGAAGATCCGGGACAGAGCAGTTCTTC
.	TRBJ1-3	TRBV29-1	few	CSVVEPWERNRDTIYF	TGCAGCGTTGTAGAGCCTTGGGAAAGGAATCGGGACACCATATATTTT
TRBD2	TRBJ2-3	TRBV25-1	.	CASSGSYGGGAQDTQYF	TGTGCCAGCAGTGGGAGCTACGGCGGGGGGGCACAAGATACGCAGTATTTT
.	TRBJ1-5	TRBV28	few	CASSLRTDQPQHF	TGTGCCAGCAGTCTTAGGACAGATCAGCCCCAGCATTTT
.	TRBJ2-2	TRBV6-5	.	CASSYSNTGELFF	TGTGCCAGCAGTTACTCGAATACCGGGGAGCTGTTTTTT
.	TRBJ2-1	TRBV25-1	.	CASSEYAGQGLDNEQFF	TGTGCCAGCAGTGAGTATGCCGGGCAGGGGCTTGACAATGAGCAGTTCTTC
TRBD1	TRBJ2-7	TRBV30	.	CAWTHLPGTGAYEQYF	TGTGCCTGGACTCACCTCCCCGGGACAGGGGCCTACGAGCAGTACTTC
TRBD2	TRBJ2-1	TRBV6-4	few	CASSPLAGGPSLFF	TGTGCCAGCAGCCCCTTAGCGGGGGGTCCCTCGCTGTTCTTC
TRBD1	TRBJ2-5	TRBV30	few	CAGWGQGAGETQYF	TGTGCCGGCTGGGGGCAGGGGGCAGGAGAGACCCAGTACTTC
.	TRBJ2-5	TRBV21-1	.	CASSPREGRDRQETQYF	TGTGCCAGCAGCCCTAGGGAGGGGCGGGACAGGCAAGAGACCCAGTACTTC
.	TRBJ2-1	TRBV29-1	.	CSVEKQGHLLGQFF	TGCAGCGTTGAAAAACAGGGCCACCTCTTGGGGCAGTTCTTC